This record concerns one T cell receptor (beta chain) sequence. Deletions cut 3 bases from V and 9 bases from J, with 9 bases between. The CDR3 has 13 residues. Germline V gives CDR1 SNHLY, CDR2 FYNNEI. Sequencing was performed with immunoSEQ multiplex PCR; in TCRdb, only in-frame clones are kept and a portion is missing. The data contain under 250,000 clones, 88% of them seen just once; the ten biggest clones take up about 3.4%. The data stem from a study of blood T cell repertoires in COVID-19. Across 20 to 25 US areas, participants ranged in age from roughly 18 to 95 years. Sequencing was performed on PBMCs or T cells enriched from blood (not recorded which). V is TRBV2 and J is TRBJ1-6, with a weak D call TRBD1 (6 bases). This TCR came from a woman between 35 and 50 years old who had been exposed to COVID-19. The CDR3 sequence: CASSDEQGSPLHF. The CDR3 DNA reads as TGTGCCAGCAGTGATGAACAGGGTTCACCCCTCCACTTT.